This TCR beta chain is drawn from a study of blood T cells in healthy people across ages. For the second PCR, which ran for roughly 7 to 11 cycles, a sample-barcoded 5' primer and a J-beta primer mix were used. TCRdb processed the 5' RACE reads anew with MiXCR; each CDR3 protein has one entry. This table has over 1,300,000 distinct CDR3 sequences, roughly 59% appearing once. The CDR3 runs 15 residues. Trimming removed 2 bases at V and 3 bases at J, with 13 bases between. The V gene's germline CDR1 is WNHNN and CDR2 SYGVQD (reference sequence). The origin of this receptor is a man between 18 and 29 years old in good health. The V gene is TRBV10-1, the J gene TRBJ1-1, with D perhaps TRBD1 (6 bases). The source material was blood. CDR3 nucleotides: TGCGCCAGCAGTGAGAGCCGGGGGCGTTACACTGAAGCTTTCTTT. Encoded protein: CASSESRGRYTEAFF.